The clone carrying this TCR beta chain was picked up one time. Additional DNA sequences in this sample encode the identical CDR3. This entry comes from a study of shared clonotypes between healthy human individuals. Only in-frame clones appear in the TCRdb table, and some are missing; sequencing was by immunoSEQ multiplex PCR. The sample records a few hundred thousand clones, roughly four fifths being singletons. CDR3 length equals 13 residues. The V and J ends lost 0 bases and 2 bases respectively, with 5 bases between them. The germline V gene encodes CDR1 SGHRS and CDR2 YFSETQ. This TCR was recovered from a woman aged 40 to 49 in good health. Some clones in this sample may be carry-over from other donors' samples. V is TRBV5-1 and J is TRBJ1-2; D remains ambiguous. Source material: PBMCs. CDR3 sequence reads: CASSLDKNYGYTF. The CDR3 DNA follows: TGCGCCAGCAGCTTGGACAAGAACTATGGCTACACCTTC.